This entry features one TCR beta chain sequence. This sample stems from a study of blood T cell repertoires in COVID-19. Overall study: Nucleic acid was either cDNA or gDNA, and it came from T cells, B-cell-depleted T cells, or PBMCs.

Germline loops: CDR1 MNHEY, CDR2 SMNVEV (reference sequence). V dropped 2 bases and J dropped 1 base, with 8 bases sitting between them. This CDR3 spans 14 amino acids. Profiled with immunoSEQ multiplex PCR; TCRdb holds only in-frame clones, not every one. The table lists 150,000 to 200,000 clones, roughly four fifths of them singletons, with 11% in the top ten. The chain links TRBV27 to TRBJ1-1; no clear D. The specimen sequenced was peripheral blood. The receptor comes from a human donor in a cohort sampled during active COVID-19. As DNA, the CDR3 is TGTGCCAGCAGTTTAGTCCGAGGGAACACTGAAGCTTTCTTT. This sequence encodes CASSLVRGNTEAFF.